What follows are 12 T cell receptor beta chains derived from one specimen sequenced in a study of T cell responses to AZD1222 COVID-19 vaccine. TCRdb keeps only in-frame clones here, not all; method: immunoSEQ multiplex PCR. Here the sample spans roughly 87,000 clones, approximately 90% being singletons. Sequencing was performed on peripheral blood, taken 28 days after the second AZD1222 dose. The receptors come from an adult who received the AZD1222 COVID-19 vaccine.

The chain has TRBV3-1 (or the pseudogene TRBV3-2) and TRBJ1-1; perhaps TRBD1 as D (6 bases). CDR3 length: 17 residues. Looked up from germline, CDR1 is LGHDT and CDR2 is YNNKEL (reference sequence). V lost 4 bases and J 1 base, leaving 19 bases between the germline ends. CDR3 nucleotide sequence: TGTGCCAGCAGCCTCCTACGGGGGGCAGGAGCGAACACTGAAGCTTTCTTT. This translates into CASSLLRGAGANTEAFF.

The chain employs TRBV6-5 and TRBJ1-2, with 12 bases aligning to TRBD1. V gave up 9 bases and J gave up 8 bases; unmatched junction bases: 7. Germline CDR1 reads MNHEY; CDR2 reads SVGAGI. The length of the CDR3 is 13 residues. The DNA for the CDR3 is TGTGCCAGGGGACAGGGGGCTCTGGGCGGCTACACCTTC. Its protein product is CARGQGALGGYTF.

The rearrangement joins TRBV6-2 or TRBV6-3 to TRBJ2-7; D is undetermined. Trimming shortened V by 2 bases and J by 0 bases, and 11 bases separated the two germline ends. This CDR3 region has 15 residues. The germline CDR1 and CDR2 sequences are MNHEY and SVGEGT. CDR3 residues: CASSYVKGNSYEQYF. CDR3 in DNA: TGTGCCAGCAGTTACGTTAAGGGCAACTCCTACGAGCAGTACTTC.

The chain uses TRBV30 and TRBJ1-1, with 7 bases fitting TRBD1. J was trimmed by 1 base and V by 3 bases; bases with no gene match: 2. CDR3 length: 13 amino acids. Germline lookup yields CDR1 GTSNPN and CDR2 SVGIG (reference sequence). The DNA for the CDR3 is TGTGCCTGGAGCGGACAGGCGAACACTGAAGCTTTCTTT. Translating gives CAWSGQANTEAFF.

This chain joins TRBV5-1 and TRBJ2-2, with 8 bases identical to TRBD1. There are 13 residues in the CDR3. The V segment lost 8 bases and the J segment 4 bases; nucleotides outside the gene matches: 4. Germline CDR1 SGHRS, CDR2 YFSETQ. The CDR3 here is CASKQGGTGELFF. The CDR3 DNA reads TGCGCCAGTAAACAGGGGGGCACCGGGGAGCTGTTTTTT.

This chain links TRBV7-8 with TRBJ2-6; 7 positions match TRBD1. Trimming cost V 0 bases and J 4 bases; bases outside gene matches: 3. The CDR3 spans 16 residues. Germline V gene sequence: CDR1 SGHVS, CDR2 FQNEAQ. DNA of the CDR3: TGTGCCAGCAGCTTAGCGCCGGGACAGGGGGCCAACGTCCTGACTTTC. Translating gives CASSLAPGQGANVLTF.

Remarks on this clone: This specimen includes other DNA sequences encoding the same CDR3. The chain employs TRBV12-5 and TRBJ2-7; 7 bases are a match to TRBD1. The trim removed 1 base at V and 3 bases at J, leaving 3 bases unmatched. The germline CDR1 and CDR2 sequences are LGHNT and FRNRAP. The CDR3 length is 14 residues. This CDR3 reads CASGLGTGVYEQYF. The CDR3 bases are TGTGCTAGTGGTTTGGGGACAGGCGTCTACGAGCAGTACTTC.

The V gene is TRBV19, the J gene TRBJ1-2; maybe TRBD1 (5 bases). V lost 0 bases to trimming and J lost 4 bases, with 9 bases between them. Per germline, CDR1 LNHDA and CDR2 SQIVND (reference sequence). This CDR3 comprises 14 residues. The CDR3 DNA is TGTGCCAGTAGTATAGAATCCGGGGCCTATGGCTACACCTTC. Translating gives CASSIESGAYGYTF.

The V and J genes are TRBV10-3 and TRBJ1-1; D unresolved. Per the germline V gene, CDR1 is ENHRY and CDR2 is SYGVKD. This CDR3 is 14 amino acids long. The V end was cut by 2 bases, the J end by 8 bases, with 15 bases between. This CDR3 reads CAISEGGSREEAFF. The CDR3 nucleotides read TGTGCCATCAGTGAGGGTGGCTCGCGCGAGGAAGCTTTCTTT.

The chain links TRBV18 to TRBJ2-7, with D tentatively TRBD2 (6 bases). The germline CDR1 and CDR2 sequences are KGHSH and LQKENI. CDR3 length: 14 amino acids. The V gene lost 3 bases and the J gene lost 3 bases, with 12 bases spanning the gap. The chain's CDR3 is CASSPVTGVYEQYF. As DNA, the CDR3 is TGTGCCAGCTCACCGGTCACGGGAGTCTACGAGCAGTACTTC.

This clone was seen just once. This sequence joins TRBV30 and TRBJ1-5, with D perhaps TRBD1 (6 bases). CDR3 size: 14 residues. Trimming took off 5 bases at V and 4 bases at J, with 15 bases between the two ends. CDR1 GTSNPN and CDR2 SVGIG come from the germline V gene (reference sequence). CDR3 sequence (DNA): TGTGCCTGGTCCCCGGGACACTATAATCAGCCCCAGCATTTT. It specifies CAWSPGHYNQPQHF.

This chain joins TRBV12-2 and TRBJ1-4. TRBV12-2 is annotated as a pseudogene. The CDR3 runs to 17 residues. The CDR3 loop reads CASRLWDQAISNEKLFF. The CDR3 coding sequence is TGTGCAAGTCGCTTATGGGACCAGGCGATCTCGAATGAAAAACTGTTTTTT.